This is a list of T cell receptor beta chains from one sample in a study of OX40 agonist ivuxolimab in advanced cancers. Profiled with immunoSEQ multiplex PCR; TCRdb holds only in-frame clones, not every one. Seen here are approximately 18,000 clones, roughly four fifths observed once, and the top ten hold around 2.2%. Source: CD4+ or CD8+ T cells sorted from blood, taken in a trial of the OX40 agonist ivuxolimab. These receptors were obtained from an adult with an advanced solid tumor such as melanoma, head and neck, liver or kidney cancer. CDR3s include the opening cysteine and the closing phenylalanine or tryptophan. A D gene is named only where the DNA matches it firmly. The size of a clone is reported for some rows only, either as once, few or many, or as a class for expanded clones.

- TRBJ2-2 16 - TRBV7-2 CASSPGLGRGGGELFF TGTGCCAGCAGCCCCGGACTGGGGCGAGGAGGCGGGGAGCTGTTTTTT
- TRBJ2-7 15 TRBD1 TRBV30 CAWRPRTGNNYEQYF TGTGCCTGGAGACCTAGGACAGGTAACAACTACGAGCAGTACTTC
- TRBJ2-5 12 - TRBV11-2 CASSRSFETQYF TGTGCCAGCAGTAGATCGTTCGAGACCCAGTACTTC
few TRBJ2-4 15 - TRBV2 CASSGNLGQRNIQYF TGTGCCAGCAGTGGTAATTTAGGACAACGAAACATTCAGTACTTC
- TRBJ2-1 13 - TRBV19 CASSINKFNEQFF TGTGCCAGTAGTATTAACAAGTTCAATGAGCAGTTCTTC
- TRBJ1-2 10 - TRBV29-1 CSVSEDGYTF TGCAGCGTTTCAGAAGATGGCTACACCTTC
- TRBJ2-1 14 - TRBV6-1 CASSERPGGNEQFF TGTGCCAGCAGTGAACGTCCGGGTGGCAATGAGCAGTTCTTC
few TRBJ1-2 13 - TRBV30 CARGDGDGYGYTF TGTGCCCGCGGGGACGGAGATGGGTATGGCTACACCTTC
- TRBJ2-6 16 TRBD1 TRBV7-8 CASRQTGGSGANVLTF TGTGCCAGCAGGCAGACAGGGGGCAGTGGGGCCAACGTCCTGACTTTC
- TRBJ2-2 10 - TRBV7-9 CASSRLELFF TGTGCCAGCTCAAGGTTGGAGCTGTTTTTT
- TRBJ2-7 14 - TRBV7-9 CASSLVGGNYEQYF TGTGCCAGCAGCTTAGTTGGCGGGAACTACGAGCAGTACTTC
few TRBJ1-4 15 - TRBV2 CASSDQRVTNEKLFF TGTGCCAGCAGTGACCAGAGAGTAACTAATGAAAAACTGTTTTTT
- TRBJ1-5 15 - TRBV7-2 CASSLTRDGNQPQHF TGTGCCAGCAGCCTCACGAGGGACGGCAATCAGCCCCAGCATTTT
- TRBJ2-7 15 TRBD1 TRBV5-1 CASSGGQGGSYEQYF TGCGCCAGCAGCGGGGGACAGGGGGGCTCCTACGAGCAGTACTTC
- TRBJ2-7 14 - TRBV11-2 CASSLDRVVGEQYF TGTGCCAGCAGCTTAGACAGGGTAGTCGGCGAGCAGTACTTC
- TRBJ2-6 15 TRBD1 TRBV30 CAWDRVSGGANVLTF TGTGCCTGGGACAGGGTTTCCGGGGGGGCCAACGTCCTGACTTTC
- TRBJ2-1 13 TRBD2 TRBV5-1 CASRWLAENEQFF TGCGCCAGCAGATGGCTAGCGGAGAATGAGCAGTTCTTC
- TRBJ2-7 15 TRBD1 TRBV5-1 CASSLAPGQAYEQYF TGCGCCAGCAGCTTGGCCCCGGGACAGGCCTACGAGCAGTACTTC
once TRBJ2-7 15 TRBD1 TRBV2 CASMGQGWLAYEQYF TGTGCCAGCATGGGACAGGGGTGGCTAGCATACGAGCAGTACTTC
- TRBJ1-2 14 TRBD1 TRBV25-1 CASSQQGAGYGYTF TGTGCCAGCAGCCAACAGGGGGCAGGCTATGGCTACACCTTC
- TRBJ2-5 14 - TRBV28 CASNNLCIQETQYF TGTGCCAGCAACAACCTCTGTATCCAAGAGACCCAGTACTTC
- TRBJ2-3 14 TRBD1 TRBV6-5 CASRDRESTDTQYF TGTGCCAGCAGGGACAGGGAAAGTACAGATACGCAGTATTTT
- TRBJ2-1 15 - TRBV5-1 CASSVQGADYNEQFF TGCGCCAGCAGCGTACAGGGCGCTGACTACAATGAGCAGTTCTTC
- TRBJ2-1 11 - TRBV10-3 CAISDSNEQFF TGTGCCATCAGTGACAGCAATGAGCAGTTCTTC
once TRBJ2-3 13 TRBD1 TRBV10-3 CATGTGSTDTQYF TGTGCCACGGGGACAGGGTCCACAGATACGCAGTATTTT
- TRBJ2-2 14 - TRBV19 CASLSGPVAGELFF TGTGCCAGCCTATCAGGGCCGGTAGCCGGGGAGCTGTTTTTT
- TRBJ2-1 13 - TRBV6-4 CASSGLEGDEQFF TGTGCCAGCAGTGGGTTAGAGGGCGATGAGCAGTTCTTC
- TRBJ2-7 13 - TRBV7-2 CASSLERSYEQYF TGTGCCAGCAGCTTAGAAAGGTCCTACGAGCAGTACTTC
- TRBJ2-3 17 TRBD2 TRBV18 CASSPQTSGSWPDTQYF TGTGCCAGCTCTCCCCAGACTAGCGGGAGTTGGCCAGATACGCAGTATTTT
- TRBJ2-1 16 - TRBV2 CASSEGLLGTFNEQFF TGTGCCAGCAGTGAGGGCCTACTAGGGACATTTAATGAGCAGTTCTTC
- TRBJ1-2 14 - TRBV30 CASLGTYTSYGYTF TGTGCCTCCCTCGGGACATACACTTCCTATGGCTACACCTTC
- TRBJ1-2 13 - TRBV28 CASSGNGFGGYTF TGTGCCAGCAGTGGGAACGGATTTGGGGGCTACACCTTC
- TRBJ2-3 13 - TRBV27 CASSWGTTDTQYF TGTGCCAGCAGTTGGGGGACCACAGATACGCAGTATTTT
- TRBJ1-1 14 TRBD1 TRBV4-1 CASSQTGGNTEAFF TGCGCCAGCAGCCAGACAGGGGGCAACACTGAAGCTTTCTTT
once TRBJ2-1 12 - TRBV21-1 CASGEPGNEQFF TGTGCAAGCGGGGAGCCCGGCAATGAGCAGTTCTTC
- TRBJ2-3 14 - TRBV11-2 CASSLGTKTDTQYF TGTGCCAGCAGCTTAGGCACCAAAACAGATACGCAGTATTTT
- TRBJ2-7 15 - TRBV28 CASGPGGADSREQYF TGTGCCAGCGGCCCGGGGGGCGCGGATTCTCGGGAGCAGTACTTC
- TRBJ1-3 16 - TRBV28 CASSKTETIPRNTIYF TGTGCCAGCAGTAAGACGGAGACGATACCAAGAAACACCATATATTTT
- TRBJ1-1 11 - TRBV20-1 CSAGGGRPAFF TGCAGTGCTGGTGGCGGCCGCCCTGCTTTCTTT
- TRBJ1-5 16 - TRBV30 CAWSVAGVSGNQPQHF TGTGCCTGGAGTGTAGCGGGGGTTAGCGGCAATCAGCCCCAGCATTTT
- TRBJ2-1 18 TRBD2 TRBV9 CASSVEESAGEKVREQFF TGTGCCAGCAGCGTAGAAGAGTCTGCGGGAGAGAAGGTGAGGGAGCAGTTCTTC
- TRBJ2-1 17 TRBD2 TRBV5-1 CASSSLAGGPRYNEQFF TGCGCCAGCAGCTCCCTAGCGGGAGGGCCGAGATACAATGAGCAGTTCTTC
- TRBJ1-5 17 - TRBV5-3 CARSLDVIVQFGQPQHF TGTGCCAGAAGCTTGGATGTAATTGTCCAGTTCGGTCAGCCCCAGCATTTT
- TRBJ2-1 16 - TRBV27 CASSPRSPGAGNEQFF TGTGCCAGCAGTCCGAGGTCCCCCGGGGCGGGCAATGAGCAGTTCTTC
- TRBJ2-5 14 - TRBV2 CASSGRRGGETQYF TGTGCCAGCAGTGGTCGCAGGGGGGGAGAGACCCAGTACTTC
- TRBJ2-1 14 TRBD1 TRBV11-2 CASSSNRGNNEQFF TGTGCCAGCAGCTCCAACAGGGGGAACAATGAGCAGTTCTTC
- TRBJ1-5 16 TRBD1 TRBV19 CASSIIRDSSGQPQHF TGTGCCAGTAGTATCATCCGGGACAGCTCGGGACAGCCCCAGCATTTT
- TRBJ2-4 14 TRBD1 TRBV4-1 CASSQASAGGIQYF TGCGCCAGCAGCCAAGCTTCGGCAGGGGGCATTCAGTACTTC